This T cell receptor (beta chain) was recovered during a study of vaccination and CD4 T cells after COVID-19. Study summary: Cells received overlapping spike peptides from SARS-CoV-2, HCoV-NL63, HCoV-OC43 and HCoV-229E as stimulation. Study results and limitations: Among convalescent patients, a median approximately 86% of reactive clones emerged only after vaccination.

The treatment denotes: roughly nine-day PBMC culture with coronavirus spike peptide pools or control peptides (ViraFEST assay). Antigen-specific T cells were expanded with peptide pools by ViraFEST, and TCRs were then sequenced. This clonotype was seen a few times. What it recognizes is unknown. Cultured CD4+ T cells had their DNA profiled by the Oncomine TCR Beta short-read assay. TCRdb analysed the PCR reads with MiXCR anew, one entry per CDR3 protein. The profile shows over 10,000 distinct CDR3 sequences, around 76% of them singletons. Per the germline V gene, CDR1 is MNHEY and CDR2 is SVGEGT. The length of the CDR3 is 14 residues. V was shortened by 8 bases and J by 4 bases, with 14 bases between the two germline ends.

V and J are TRBV6-2 or TRBV6-3 and TRBJ2-2; the D gene is possibly TRBD2 (6 bases). The source material was CD4+ T cells from blood, cultured in vitro. This clonotype was obtained from a human donor who had recovered from COVID-19. As DNA, the CDR3 is TGTGCCAGCGGGTGGGCGGGACCCACCGGGGAGCTGTTTTTT. It is translated as CASGWAGPTGELFF.